The 12 T cell receptor beta chains in this list originate from one sample, sequenced in a study of OX40 agonist ivuxolimab in advanced cancers. Libraries were prepared by immunoSEQ multiplex PCR; TCRdb keeps only in-frame clonotypes and omits some of them. Of about 71,000 clones listed, about 93% are singletons. The sequences come from CD4+ or CD8+ T cells sorted from blood, collected in a trial of the OX40 agonist ivuxolimab. The receptors come from an adult with an advanced solid tumor such as melanoma, head and neck, liver or kidney cancer.

The rearrangement joins TRBV19 to TRBJ2-3; weak D call: TRBD1 (5 bases). The CDR3 covers 17 residues. V was cut by 4 bases and J by 2 bases, with 19 bases left in between. CDR1 and CDR2 from the germline V gene are LNHDA and SQIVND (reference sequence). CDR3 in DNA: TGTGCCAGTAGTAAGGGGCGGCCTTTATTAAACACAGATACGCAGTATTTT. It is translated as CASSKGRPLLNTDTQYF.

This chain links TRBV6-5 with TRBJ1-4; D possibly corresponds to TRBD1 (6 bases). The V end was cut by 2 bases, the J end by 8 bases, with 18 bases between. The CDR3 consists of 16 residues. Germline assignment: CDR1 MNHEY and CDR2 SVGAGI. The chain's CDR3 is CASSYASQGFGEKLFF. Here the CDR3 DNA reads TGTGCCAGCAGTTACGCCTCACAGGGTTTCGGAGAAAAACTGTTTTTT.

This rearrangement joins TRBV7-6 to TRBJ1-5, with D possibly matching TRBD1 (6 bases). Looked up from germline, CDR1 is SGHVS and CDR2 is FNYEAQ. The CDR3 is made up of 16 amino acids. V lost 4 bases to trimming and J lost 2 bases, with 15 bases between them. The CDR3 is CASSSLGGIGNQPQHF. The CDR3 coding sequence is TGTGCCAGCAGCTCGCTAGGGGGTATCGGCAATCAGCCCCAGCATTTT.

The rearrangement links TRBV6-1 to TRBJ2-7; D call uncertain. Germline loops: CDR1 MNHNS, CDR2 SASEGT. The CDR3 length is 14 residues. Trimming removed 2 bases from V and 7 bases from J, with 15 bases in between. In nucleotides, the CDR3 is TGTGCCAGCAGTGAATCCGGCCCCACCGGTGAGCAGTACTTC. Its protein product is CASSESGPTGEQYF.

The chain has TRBV28 and TRBJ2-7; D is perhaps TRBD1 or TRBD2 (7 bases each). The V gene's germline CDR1 is MDHEN and CDR2 SYDVKM. Trimming stripped 5 bases from V and 2 bases from J, with 22 bases between. The CDR3 length is 17 residues. The CDR3 nucleotides are TGTGCCAGCAGTCCACGAGGGAGGGGGCGGATGGCCTACGAGCAGTACTTC. It codes for CASSPRGRGRMAYEQYF.

The chain couples TRBV13 to TRBJ1-1, with D possibly being TRBD1 (6 bases). Germline CDR1 and CDR2: PRHDT and FYEKMQ (reference sequence). Trimming pared 1 base from V and 5 bases from J, leaving 17 bases between. The CDR3 is 16 residues long. CDR3 DNA: TGTGCCAGCAGCTTAGCCACGGGGGCCCCGGGAACTGAAGCTTTCTTT. Translated: CASSLATGAPGTEAFF.

The chain uses TRBV6-6 and TRBJ1-1; tentatively, D is TRBD1 (5 bases). V gave up 7 bases and J gave up 4 bases, with 19 bases separating them. Germline V lookup: CDR1 MNHNY, CDR2 SVGAGI (reference sequence). The CDR3 is made up of 15 amino acids. The CDR3 here is CASTQEGREGTEAFF. The CDR3 DNA follows: TGTGCCAGCACCCAGGAGGGGAGAGAGGGCACTGAAGCTTTCTTT.

The chain combines TRBV19 with TRBJ1-5, with D hard to call. The CDR3 extends over 15 amino acids. V lost 7 bases and J lost 5, with 18 bases in between. In germline, CDR1 is LNHDA, CDR2 SQIVND (reference sequence). DNA for the CDR3: TGTGCCAGTACCCTATATAACAATTTTGATCAGCCCCAGCATTTT. Translated: CASTLYNNFDQPQHF.

This chain uses TRBV7-7 with TRBJ2-1; D unclear. V lost 1 base and J lost 4, with 8 bases in between. This CDR3 region has 14 residues. Germline values: CDR1 SSHAT, CDR2 FNYEAQ (reference sequence). Here the CDR3 reads CASSLGTAYNEQFF. The CDR3, as DNA: TGTGCCAGCAGCTTAGGGACGGCATACAATGAGCAGTTCTTC.

The CDR3 coding sequence is TGTGCCATCAGTGAAGATGACAGGCCAGATCAGCCCCAGCATTTT. The encoded protein is CAISEDDRPDQPQHF. V and J are TRBV10-3 and TRBJ1-5; D is possibly TRBD1 (6 bases). The ends were cut back, 3 bases at V and 5 bases at J, with 14 bases in the middle. Germline V lookup: CDR1 ENHRY, CDR2 SYGVKD. This CDR3 has 15 residues.

The chain links TRBV14 to TRBJ1-1; TRBD1 matches 7 bases. Germline values: CDR1 SGHDN, CDR2 FVKESK. The length of the CDR3 is 14 residues. With 2 bases clipped from V and 7 bases from J, the junction kept 7 bases outside the gene matches. The CDR3 protein is CASSQYRGQDEAFF. In DNA form, the CDR3 reads TGTGCCAGCAGCCAATACCGCGGACAGGATGAAGCTTTCTTT.

This clone appeared a single time. Additional DNA sequences in this sample encode the identical CDR3. V is TRBV19 and J is TRBJ2-1; D ambiguous. V was pared by 3 bases and J by 9 bases, with 6 bases between. This CDR3 contains 11 residues. Germline CDR1 is LNHDA and CDR2 is SQIVND (reference sequence). CDR3 nucleotide sequence: TGTGCCAGTAGTATCGGATCTGAGCAGTTCTTC. Translation: CASSIGSEQFF.